The 20 T cell receptor beta chains presented below share a single source sample, sequenced in a study of neurological immune-mediated disorders. From the 5' RACE reads, TCRdb called clonotypes with MiXCR, one entry per CDR3 protein. The table has about 48,000 distinct CDR3 sequences, about a quarter seen once. What was sequenced was PBMCs. The receptors come from a woman aged 70-85 years in good health.

As to this clonotype: It may be a read error: a sequence one base away is much more abundant. The chain couples TRBV7-2 to TRBJ2-2; D remains ambiguous. The germline CDR1 and CDR2 sequences are SGHTA and FQGNSA. The CDR3 has 12 amino acids. This chain's CDR3 is CVSSLRIGELFF. Here the CDR3 DNA reads TGTGTCAGCAGCTTAAGGATCGGGGAGCTGTTTTTT.

This clonotype rates as medium-sized. This sequence joins TRBV20-1 and TRBJ1-2; D is perhaps TRBD1 (6 bases). Germline V gene sequence: CDR1 DFQATT, CDR2 SNEGSKA (reference sequence). Trimming stripped 3 bases from V and 6 bases from J, with 11 bases between. The CDR3 covers 12 residues. CDR3 sequence reads: CSARVGGHGYTF. The DNA of the CDR3 is TGCAGTGCTAGGGTCGGGGGCCATGGCTACACCTTC.

The gene calls are TRBV28 and TRBJ1-2; D may be TRBD1 (5 bases). Trimming left V 5 bases short and J 2 bases short, with 6 bases between. This CDR3 comprises 12 residues. CDR1 and CDR2 from the germline V gene are MDHEN and SYDVKM. The CDR3 nucleotides are TGTGCCAGCAGTCGGGGCAACTATGGCTACACCTTC. Amino acids: CASSRGNYGYTF.

This clonotype appeared many times. This chain joins TRBV5-1 and TRBJ2-7; D unresolved. The CDR3 covers 14 residues. Germline assignment: CDR1 SGHRS and CDR2 YFSETQ. Deletions cut 3 bases from V and 4 bases from J, with 14 bases between. DNA for the CDR3: TGCGCCAGCAGCTCCGGGCCGATACTTTACGAGCAGTACTTC. Protein: CASSSGPILYEQYF.

The sample holds many counts of this clonotype. V is TRBV11-2 and J is TRBJ1-2; D is undetermined. Trimming removed 0 bases at V and 4 bases at J, with 9 bases between. This CDR3 is built from 14 residues. The V gene's germline CDR1 is SGHAT and CDR2 FQNNGV. The CDR3 loop reads CASSLDLGPYGYTF. CDR3 DNA: TGTGCCAGCAGCTTAGATCTGGGTCCCTATGGCTACACCTTC. The whole variable domain, remainder taken from reference TRBV11-2 and TRBJ1-2, is EAGVAQSPRYKIIEKRQSVAFWCNPISGHATLYWYQQILGQGPKLLIQFQNNGVVDDSQLPKDRFSAERLKGVDSTLKIQPAKLEDSAVYLCASSLDLGPYGYTFGSGTRLTVV.

This clonotype showed up many times. The chain is built from TRBV10-3 and TRBJ2-7, with TRBD1 identical over 7 bases. The ends lost 2 bases at V and 1 base at J; junction bases unmatched: 8. This CDR3 is 16 amino acids long. Germline V gene data show CDR1 as ENHRY and CDR2 as SYGVKD. The CDR3 here is CAISELGTVLSYEQYF. Here the CDR3 DNA reads TGTGCCATCAGTGAGCTAGGGACAGTTTTGTCCTACGAGCAGTACTTC.

This clonotype occurred a few times. V and J are TRBV15 and TRBJ2-7, with TRBD1 matching over 7 bases. Trimming took 5 bases from V and 2 from J; bases not matched to a gene: 12. The germline V gene encodes CDR1 LNHNV and CDR2 YYDKDF (reference sequence). CDR3 length: 16 amino acids. The CDR3, as DNA: TGTGCCACCAGCGGGTCTCCCGGGACAGCCCCCTACGAGCAGTACTTC. Its protein is CATSGSPGTAPYEQYF. Filled out from reference TRBV15 and TRBJ2-7, the complete variable domain reads DAMVIQNPRYQVTQFGKPVTLSCSQTLNHNVMYWYQQKSSQAPKLLFHYYDKDFNNEADTPDNFQSRRPNTSFCFLDIRSPGLGDTAMYLCATSGSPGTAPYEQYFGPGTRLTVT.

As concerns this clonotype: A junction boundary mismatches the germline segment, possibly from a read error. The chain links TRBV5-1 to TRBJ2-3, with TRBD1 identical over 9 bases. The CDR3 consists of 19 residues. The V gene's germline CDR1 is SGHRS and CDR2 YFSETQ. CDR3 in amino acids: CASSLDYTGGEGSTDKQYF. Written as DNA, the CDR3 is TGCGCCAGCAGCTTGGACTACACAGGGGGCGAAGGGAGCACAGATAAGCAGTATTTT.

This clonotype was found many times. This chain connects TRBV5-1 to TRBJ2-5, with no clear D. Germline V lookup: CDR1 SGHRS, CDR2 YFSETQ. This CDR3 region has 13 residues. V was cut by 4 bases and J by 2 bases, with 9 bases left in between. The CDR3 loop is CASSGTEQETQYF. The CDR3 DNA sequence: TGCGCCAGCAGCGGCACAGAGCAAGAGACCCAGTACTTC.

In its sample, this clonotype was seen once. V is TRBV7-6 and J is TRBJ2-5; D is possibly TRBD1 (6 bases). The CDR3 has 15 residues. Germline values: CDR1 SGHVS, CDR2 FNYEAQ. V shed 1 base and J shed 5 bases, with 14 bases lying between them. The CDR3 DNA follows: TGTGCCAGCAGCTTAGTGTGGGGGCAGGGGGAGACCCAGTACTTC. Amino acid sequence: CASSLVWGQGETQYF.

This clonotype was recorded once. The chain recombines TRBV7-9 with TRBJ1-1; maybe TRBD1 (6 bases). Germline V gives CDR1 SEHNR, CDR2 FQNEAQ (reference sequence). CDR3 length equals 15 residues. Trimming removed 6 bases from V and 3 bases from J, with 17 bases in between. Written as DNA, the CDR3 is TGTGCCAGCAGACAGGGACGGATACGGGACACTGAAGCTTTCTTT. This translates into CASRQGRIRDTEAFF. The whole variable domain, remainder taken from reference TRBV7-9 and TRBJ1-1, is DTGVSQNPRHKITKRGQNVTFRCDPISEHNRLYWYRQTLGQGPEFLTYFQNEAQLEKSRLLSDRFSAERPKGSFSTLEIQRTEQGDSAMYLCASRQGRIRDTEAFFGQGTRLTVV.

This chain links TRBV10-3 with TRBJ1-6, with 9 bases matching TRBD1. The germline V gene has CDR1 ENHRY and CDR2 SYGVKD. The ends lost 8 bases at V and 8 bases at J; junction bases unmatched: 4. This CDR3 is built from 13 residues. For the CDR3, the DNA is TGTGCCATCTCTCGGGACAGGGATTCACCCCTCCACTTT. Translating it yields CAISRDRDSPLHF.

This clonotype has a count of ten or more. The chain has TRBV12-3 or TRBV12-4 and TRBJ1-5; 8 bases map to TRBD1. V lost 7 bases to trimming and J lost 7 bases; unmatched junction nucleotides: 9. This CDR3 spans 14 amino acids. CDR3 coding DNA: TGTGCCAGCAATCTCAGGGGGCAGGGGCAGCCCCAGCATTTT. Protein product: CASNLRGQGQPQHF.

The chain couples TRBV6-1 to TRBJ1-1, with D possibly matching TRBD1 (5 bases). The V gene lost 10 bases and the J gene lost 7 bases, with 13 bases spanning the gap. From germline, CDR1 is MNHNS and CDR2 SASEGT. The CDR3 consists of 11 residues. CDR3 sequence reads: CATRRGGEAFF. CDR3 DNA sequence: TGTGCCACCCGTCGGGGGGGTGAAGCTTTCTTT.

The chain uses TRBV29-1 and TRBJ2-2; TRBD1 might be the D (6 bases). Trimming removed 5 bases from V and 1 base from J, with 11 bases in between. The germline gives CDR1 SQVTM, CDR2 ANQGSEA. The CDR3 sequence is 14 residues long. CDR3 region: CSVMEQGNTGELFF. The DNA of the CDR3 is TGCAGCGTTATGGAACAGGGGAACACCGGGGAGCTGTTTTTT.

This clonotype was counted many times. V is TRBV9 and J is TRBJ2-5, with a possible D match to TRBD1 (5 bases). The CDR3 is made up of 11 amino acids. V lost 3 bases and J 11 bases, leaving 11 bases between the germline ends. Germline V gene sequence: CDR1 SGDLS, CDR2 YYNGEE. The CDR3 loop is CASSDSGSQYF. CDR3 coding DNA: TGTGCCAGCAGCGACTCAGGGTCTCAGTACTTC.

This clonotype showed up just a few times. The chain is built from TRBV20-1 and TRBJ2-2; 9 bases are a match to TRBD2. The CDR3 runs to 14 residues. Trimming removed 3 bases from V and 6 bases from J; junction bases left unmatched: 5. In germline, CDR1 is DFQATT, CDR2 SNEGSKA (reference sequence). The CDR3: CSASLAGGPGELFF. As DNA, the CDR3 is TGCAGTGCTAGCCTGGCGGGAGGGCCCGGGGAGCTGTTTTTT.

This clonotype was observed a single time. Being one base from a much bigger clone, this may be a read error. Likely a read error: the CDR3 ends without its conserved phenylalanine or tryptophan. This chain uses TRBV12-3 or TRBV12-4 with TRBJ1-2; the D is unclear. CDR3 length equals 13 residues. Trimming removed 7 bases from V and 3 bases from J, with 12 bases in between. CDR3 loop: CASKFRADYGYTI. The CDR3 nucleotides read TGTGCCAGCAAATTTCGGGCTGACTATGGCTACACCATC.

This chain uses TRBV3-1 with TRBJ1-5; tentatively, D is TRBD1 (5 bases). This CDR3 is 14 amino acids long. CDR1 is LGHDT and CDR2 is YNNKEL in the germline V gene (reference sequence). V lost 3 bases to trimming and J lost 5 bases, with 11 bases between them. As DNA, the CDR3 is TGTGCCAGCAGCCAGGGGCTGAAGGATCAGCCCCAGCATTTT. This gives the protein CASSQGLKDQPQHF.

CDR3 sequence (DNA): TGTGCCAGCAGCACCCTAGCGGGGTACAATGAGCAGTTCTTC. It translates to CASSTLAGYNEQFF. The J gene is TRBJ2-1, the V gene TRBV7-2, with 9 bases fitting TRBD2. There are 14 residues in the CDR3. Losses at the gene ends were 5 bases for V and 4 bases for J; bases not matched to a gene: 3. CDR1 and CDR2 (germline): SGHTA, FQGNSA.